A selection of T cell receptor beta chains follows, all from one sample in a study of blood T cell repertoires in COVID-19. Sequencing was performed with immunoSEQ multiplex PCR; in TCRdb, only in-frame clones are kept and a portion is missing. This table holds more than 12,000 clones, around 90% found once. Sequencing was done on a sample of peripheral blood. The receptors come from a woman in her 70s in a cohort sampled during active or convalescent COVID-19. The CDR3 runs from the conserved cysteine through the conserved F or W. Fields, in order: V gene, clone size, J gene, D gene, CDR3 protein, CDR3 DNA. D genes are given only for firm matches. Clone size is not always given. Where it is, it says once, few, many or a class for expanded clones.

TRBV19	-	TRBJ2-5	TRBD2	CASRRTSGGSSGETQYF	TGTGCCAGTAGGCGGACTAGCGGGGGTAGCTCGGGGGAGACCCAGTACTTC
TRBV6-2/TRBV6-3	few	TRBJ2-7	TRBD1	CASSTDREAHLRYEQYF	TGTGCCAGCAGCACGGACAGGGAGGCCCACCTACGCTACGAGCAGTACTTC
TRBV29-1	few	TRBJ2-1	TRBD2	CSVELGLAAFYNEQFF	TGCAGCGTTGAGTTGGGCCTAGCGGCCTTCTACAATGAGCAGTTCTTC
TRBV9	-	TRBJ2-5	-	CASSVGQTYQETQYF	TGTGCCAGCAGCGTAGGACAGACGTACCAAGAGACCCAGTACTTC
TRBV6-2/TRBV6-3	-	TRBJ2-7	-	CASSYGALYEQYF	TGTGCCAGCAGTTACGGAGCCCTCTACGAGCAGTACTTC
TRBV4-3	-	TRBJ2-5	-	CASSQEAQGGETQYF	TGCGCCAGCAGCCAAGAAGCACAGGGTGGGGAGACCCAGTACTTC
TRBV7-9	-	TRBJ1-1	TRBD1	CALSPSKYRGRRTEAFF	TGTGCCCTCTCCCCCTCAAAATACAGGGGCCGACGCACTGAAGCTTTCTTT
TRBV3-1/TRBV3-2	-	TRBJ2-2	TRBD1	CASSPGQGFTGELFF	TGTGCCAGCAGCCCCGGACAGGGATTCACCGGGGAGCTGTTTTTT
TRBV10-3	-	TRBJ1-1	-	CAIRGTAGTNTEAFF	TGTGCCATAAGGGGAACGGCAGGTACGAACACTGAAGCTTTCTTT
TRBV7-2	-	TRBJ2-4	TRBD1	CASRTFAGGAQYF	TGTGCCAGCAGGACCTTTGCAGGGGGCGCACAGTACTTC
TRBV19	-	TRBJ1-5	TRBD1	CASTDQGGNQPQHF	TGTGCCAGTACCGACCAGGGGGGCAATCAGCCCCAGCATTTT
TRBV7-9	-	TRBJ2-7	TRBD1	CASSLTTGGKNEQYF	TGTGCCAGCAGCTTAACGACAGGGGGGAAAAACGAGCAGTACTTC
TRBV7-9	once	TRBJ1-5	TRBD1	CASSLGTGGDRSNQPQHF	TGTGCCAGCAGCTTAGGGACAGGGGGCGATCGGAGCAATCAGCCCCAGCATTTT
TRBV27	-	TRBJ2-7	TRBD1	CASSLSGTGGAFYEQYF	TGTGCCAGCAGTTTATCGGGGACAGGGGGCGCATTCTACGAGCAGTACTTC
TRBV30	-	TRBJ2-7	-	CAWWGPGYEQYF	TGTGCCTGGTGGGGCCCAGGCTACGAGCAGTACTTC
TRBV2	-	TRBJ1-5	-	CASSERRFQPQHF	TGTGCCAGCAGTGAAAGGAGGTTTCAGCCCCAGCATTTT
TRBV27	-	TRBJ1-2	TRBD1	CASSSGGQGARGYTF	TGTGCCAGCAGTTCCGGGGGACAGGGGGCGAGGGGCTACACCTTC
TRBV27	-	TRBJ1-1	TRBD1	CASRKDRVYTEAFF	TGTGCCAGCAGGAAGGACAGGGTGTACACTGAAGCTTTCTTT